This T cell receptor (beta chain) was profiled in a study of CD8 T cells in ankylosing spondylitis. Regarding this clonotype: No antigen is known for it.

The CDR3 consists of 15 residues. CDR1 is SGHTA and CDR2 is FQGNSA in the germline V gene. V was shortened by 5 bases and J by 2 bases, with 14 bases between the two germline ends. Each TCR beta library was made by quantitative 5'-RACE that incorporated molecular barcodes. TCRdb reprocessed the 5' RACE reads via MiXCR and lists one record per CDR3 protein. The sample records just under 550,000 distinct CDR3 sequences, roughly 12% being singletons. Broader study findings: Blood from ankylosing spondylitis patients appeared to carry a characteristic roughly 8-variant TCR beta motif.

Sequencing was done on a sample of blood, either unsorted or a sorted T cell fraction (not recorded which). This sequence joins TRBV7-2 and TRBJ2-3; D may be TRBD2 (5 bases). This receptor was obtained from a male donor with ankylosing spondylitis. This CDR3 is CASSPTGRHTDTQYF. DNA for the CDR3: TGTGCCAGCAGCCCGACGGGGAGACACACAGATACGCAGTATTTT.